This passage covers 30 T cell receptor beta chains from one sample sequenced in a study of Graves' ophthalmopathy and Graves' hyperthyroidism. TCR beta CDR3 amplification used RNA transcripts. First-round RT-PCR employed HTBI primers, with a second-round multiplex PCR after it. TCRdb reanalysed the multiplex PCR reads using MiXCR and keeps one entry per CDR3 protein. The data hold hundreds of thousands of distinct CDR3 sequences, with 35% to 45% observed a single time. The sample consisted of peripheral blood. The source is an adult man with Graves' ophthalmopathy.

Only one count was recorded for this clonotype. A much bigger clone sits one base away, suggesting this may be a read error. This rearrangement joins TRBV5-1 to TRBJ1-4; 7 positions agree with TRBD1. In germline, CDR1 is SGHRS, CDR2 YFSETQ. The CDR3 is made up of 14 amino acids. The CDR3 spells CASSPGQRNEELFF. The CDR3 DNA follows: TGCGCCAGCAGCCCGGGACAGAGGAATGAAGAACTGTTTTTT.

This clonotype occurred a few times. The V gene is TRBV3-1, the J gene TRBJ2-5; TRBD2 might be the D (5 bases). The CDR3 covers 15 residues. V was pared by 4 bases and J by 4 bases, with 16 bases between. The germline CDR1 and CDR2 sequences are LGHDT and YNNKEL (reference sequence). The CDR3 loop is CASSLSAGVGETQYF. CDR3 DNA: TGTGCCAGCAGCCTTAGCGCTGGAGTGGGAGAGACCCAGTACTTC.

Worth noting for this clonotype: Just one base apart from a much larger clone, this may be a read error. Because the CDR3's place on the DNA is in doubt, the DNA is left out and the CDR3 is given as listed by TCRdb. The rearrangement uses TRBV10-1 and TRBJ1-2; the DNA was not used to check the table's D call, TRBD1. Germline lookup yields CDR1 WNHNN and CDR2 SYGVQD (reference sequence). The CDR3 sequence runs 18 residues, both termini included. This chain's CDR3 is CASNSPWGQGAYNYGYAF.

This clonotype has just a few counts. CDR3 nucleotide sequence: TGTGCCAGTAGCCACCGATCGCTACAAATGGGCGGGGAGCTGTTTTTT. This codes for CASSHRSLQMGGELFF. The chain links TRBV19 to TRBJ2-2; D call uncertain. The CDR3 loop spans 16 amino acids. Per the germline V gene, CDR1 is LNHDA and CDR2 is SQIVND (reference sequence). V gave up 6 bases and J gave up 7 bases, with 21 bases separating them.

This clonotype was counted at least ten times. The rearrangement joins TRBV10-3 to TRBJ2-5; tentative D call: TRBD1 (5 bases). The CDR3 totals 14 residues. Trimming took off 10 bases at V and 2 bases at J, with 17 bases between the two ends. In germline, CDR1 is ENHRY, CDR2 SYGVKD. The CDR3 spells CATSDTTLQETQYF. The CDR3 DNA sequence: TGTGCCACCTCGGACACCACACTACAAGAGACCCAGTACTTC.

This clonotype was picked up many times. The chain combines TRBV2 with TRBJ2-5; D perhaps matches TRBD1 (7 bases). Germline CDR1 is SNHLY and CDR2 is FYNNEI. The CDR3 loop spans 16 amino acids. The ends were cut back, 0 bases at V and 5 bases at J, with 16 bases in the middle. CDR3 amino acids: CASSEALDRAGETQYF. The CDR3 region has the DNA TGTGCCAGCAGTGAAGCGCTTGACAGGGCGGGGGAGACCCAGTACTTC.

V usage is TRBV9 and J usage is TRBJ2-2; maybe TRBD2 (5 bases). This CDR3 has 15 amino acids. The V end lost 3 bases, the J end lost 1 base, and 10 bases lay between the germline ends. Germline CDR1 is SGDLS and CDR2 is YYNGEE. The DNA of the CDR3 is TGTGCCAGCAGCGGCGGGCAGCAGAACACCGGGGAGCTGTTTTTT. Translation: CASSGGQQNTGELFF.

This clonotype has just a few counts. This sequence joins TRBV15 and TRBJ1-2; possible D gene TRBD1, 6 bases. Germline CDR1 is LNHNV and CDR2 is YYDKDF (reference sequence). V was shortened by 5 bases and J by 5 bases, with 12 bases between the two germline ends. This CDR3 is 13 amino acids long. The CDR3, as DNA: TGTGCCACCAGCGCGCAGGGGCCGTATGGCTACACCTTC. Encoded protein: CATSAQGPYGYTF.

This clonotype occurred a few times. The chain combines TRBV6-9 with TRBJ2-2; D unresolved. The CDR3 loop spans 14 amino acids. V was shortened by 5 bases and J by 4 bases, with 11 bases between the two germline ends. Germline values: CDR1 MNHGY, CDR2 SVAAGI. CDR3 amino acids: CASSEAFFTGELFF. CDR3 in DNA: TGTGCCAGCAGTGAAGCCTTTTTCACCGGGGAGCTGTTTTTT.

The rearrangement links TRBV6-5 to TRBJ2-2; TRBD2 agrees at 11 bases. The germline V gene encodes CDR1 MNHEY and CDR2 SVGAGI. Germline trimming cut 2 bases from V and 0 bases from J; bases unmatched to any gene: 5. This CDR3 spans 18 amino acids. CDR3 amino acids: CASSYALAGASNTGELFF. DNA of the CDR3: TGTGCCAGCAGTTACGCACTAGCGGGGGCCTCGAACACCGGGGAGCTGTTTTTT.

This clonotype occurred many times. The CDR3 sequence: CASSPRTGVHMYTEAFF. The CDR3 coding sequence is TGTGCCAGCAGTCCTCGGACAGGGGTCCATATGTACACTGAAGCTTTCTTT. The J gene is TRBJ1-1, the V gene TRBV2; TRBD1 aligns across 9 bases. V was clipped by 5 bases and J by 3 bases; unmatched bases: 13. The CDR3 consists of 17 residues. The germline gives CDR1 SNHLY, CDR2 FYNNEI.

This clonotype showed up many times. CDR3 loop: CASSPSTGSGELFF. CDR3 in DNA: TGTGCCAGCAGCCCCTCCACCGGGTCCGGGGAGCTGTTTTTT. This rearrangement joins TRBV11-2 to TRBJ2-2; D is unresolved. This CDR3 has 14 residues. V was shortened by 5 bases and J by 6 bases, with 13 bases between the two germline ends. Per germline, CDR1 SGHAT and CDR2 FQNNGV.

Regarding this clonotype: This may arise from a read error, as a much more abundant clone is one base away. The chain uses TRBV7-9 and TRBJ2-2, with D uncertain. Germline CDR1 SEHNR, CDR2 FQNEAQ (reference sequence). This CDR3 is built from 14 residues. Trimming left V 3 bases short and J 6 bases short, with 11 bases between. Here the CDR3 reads CASSFTSLSGELFF. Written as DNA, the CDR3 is TGTGCCAGCAGCTTTACCTCCCTGTCCGGGGAGCTGTTTTTT.

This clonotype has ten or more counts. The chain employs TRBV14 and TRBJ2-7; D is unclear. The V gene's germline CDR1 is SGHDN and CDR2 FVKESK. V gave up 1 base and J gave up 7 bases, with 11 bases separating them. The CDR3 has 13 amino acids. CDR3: CASSQGNGGEQYF. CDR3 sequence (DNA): TGTGCCAGCAGCCAAGGAAACGGTGGGGAGCAGTACTTC.

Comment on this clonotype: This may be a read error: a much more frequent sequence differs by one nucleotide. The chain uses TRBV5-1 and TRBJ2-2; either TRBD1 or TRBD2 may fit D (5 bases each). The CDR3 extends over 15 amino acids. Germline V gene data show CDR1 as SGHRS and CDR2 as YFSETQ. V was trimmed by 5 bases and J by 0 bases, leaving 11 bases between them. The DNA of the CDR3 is TGCGCCAGCAGATGGGACGGAACGAACACCGGGGAGCTGTTTTTT. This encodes CASRWDGTNTGELFF.

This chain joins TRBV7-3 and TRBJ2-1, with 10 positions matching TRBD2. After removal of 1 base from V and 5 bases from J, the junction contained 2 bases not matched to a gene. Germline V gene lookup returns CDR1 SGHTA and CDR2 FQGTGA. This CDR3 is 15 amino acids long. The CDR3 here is CASSLIGLADNEQFF. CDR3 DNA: TGTGCCAGCAGCTTAATAGGACTAGCGGACAATGAGCAGTTCTTC.

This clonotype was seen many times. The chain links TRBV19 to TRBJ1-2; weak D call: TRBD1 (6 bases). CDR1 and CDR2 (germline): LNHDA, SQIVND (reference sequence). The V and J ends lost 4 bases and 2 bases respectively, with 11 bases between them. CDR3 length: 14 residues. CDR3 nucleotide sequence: TGTGCCAGTAGTAGTGGTAGGGGGAACTATGGCTACACCTTC. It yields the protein CASSSGRGNYGYTF.

In nucleotides, the CDR3 is TGTGCCAGCAACACAGCTTTCGGCTATGGCTACACCTTC. It codes for CASNTAFGYGYTF. The chain couples TRBV2 to TRBJ1-2; no reliable D call. Germline V gene sequence: CDR1 SNHLY, CDR2 FYNNEI. The V and J ends lost 7 bases and 4 bases respectively, with 13 bases between them. The CDR3 has 13 residues. Based on the CDR3 plus reference TRBV2 and TRBJ1-2, the full variable domain is EPEVTQTPSHQVTQMGQEVILRCVPISNHLYFYWYRQILGQKVEFLVSFYNNEISEKSEIFDDQFSVERPDGSNFTLKIRSTKLEDSAMYFCASNTAFGYGYTFGSGTRLTVV.

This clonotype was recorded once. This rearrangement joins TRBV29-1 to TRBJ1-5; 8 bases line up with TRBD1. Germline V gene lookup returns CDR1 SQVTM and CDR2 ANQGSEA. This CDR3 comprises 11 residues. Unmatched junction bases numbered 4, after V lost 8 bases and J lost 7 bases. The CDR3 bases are TGCAGCTCCGGGACAGGCCAGCCCCAGCATTTT. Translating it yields CSSGTGQPQHF. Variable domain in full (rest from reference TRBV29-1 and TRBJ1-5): SAVISQKPSRDICQRGTSLTIQCQVDSQVTMMFWYRQQPGQSLTLIATANQGSEATYESGFVIDKFPISRPNLTFSTLTVSNMSPEDSSIYLCSSGTGQPQHFGDGTRLSIL.

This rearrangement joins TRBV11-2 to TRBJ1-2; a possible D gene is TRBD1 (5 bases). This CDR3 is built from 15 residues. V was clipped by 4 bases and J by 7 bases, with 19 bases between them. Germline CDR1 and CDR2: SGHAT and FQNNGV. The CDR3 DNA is TGTGCCAGCAGCTACCCGGGCGGCAGGGAGTCTGGCTACACCTTC. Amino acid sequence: CASSYPGGRESGYTF. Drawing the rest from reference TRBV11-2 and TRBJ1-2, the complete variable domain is EAGVAQSPRYKIIEKRQSVAFWCNPISGHATLYWYQQILGQGPKLLIQFQNNGVVDDSQLPKDRFSAERLKGVDSTLKIQPAKLEDSAVYLCASSYPGGRESGYTFGSGTRLTVV.

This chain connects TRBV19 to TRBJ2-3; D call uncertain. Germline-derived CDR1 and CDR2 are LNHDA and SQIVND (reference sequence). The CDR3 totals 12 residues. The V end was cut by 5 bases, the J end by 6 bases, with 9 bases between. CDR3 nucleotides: TGTGCCAGTAGTCCCATGGGGGATACGCAGTATTTT. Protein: CASSPMGDTQYF.

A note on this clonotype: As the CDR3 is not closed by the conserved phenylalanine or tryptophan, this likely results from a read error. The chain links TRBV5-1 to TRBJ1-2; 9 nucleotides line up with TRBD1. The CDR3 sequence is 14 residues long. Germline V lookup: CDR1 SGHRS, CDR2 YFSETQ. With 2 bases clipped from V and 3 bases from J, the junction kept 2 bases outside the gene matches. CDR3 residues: CASSFRDRDYGYTS. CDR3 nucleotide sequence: TGCGCCAGCAGCTTCCGGGACAGGGACTATGGCTACACCTCC.

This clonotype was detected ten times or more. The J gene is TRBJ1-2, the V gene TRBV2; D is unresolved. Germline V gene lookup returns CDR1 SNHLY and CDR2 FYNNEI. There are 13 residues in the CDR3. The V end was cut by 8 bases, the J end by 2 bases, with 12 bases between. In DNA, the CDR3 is TGTGCCAGCCCAGGACTGCAGAACTATGGCTACACCTTC. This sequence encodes CASPGLQNYGYTF.

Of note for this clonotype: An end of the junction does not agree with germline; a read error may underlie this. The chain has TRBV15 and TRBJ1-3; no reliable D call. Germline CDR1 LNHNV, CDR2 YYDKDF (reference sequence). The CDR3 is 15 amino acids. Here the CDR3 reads CATSTRSRSGNTIYF. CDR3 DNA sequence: TGTGCCACCAGCACCAGGAGTCGCTCTGGAAACACCATATACTTT.

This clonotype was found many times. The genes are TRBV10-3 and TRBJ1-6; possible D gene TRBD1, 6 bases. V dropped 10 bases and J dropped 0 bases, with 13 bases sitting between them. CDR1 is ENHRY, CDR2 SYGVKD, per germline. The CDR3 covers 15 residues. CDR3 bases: TGTGCCAGCTGGGGGGCGAGCTCCTATAATTCACCCCTCCACTTT. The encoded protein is CASWGASSYNSPLHF.

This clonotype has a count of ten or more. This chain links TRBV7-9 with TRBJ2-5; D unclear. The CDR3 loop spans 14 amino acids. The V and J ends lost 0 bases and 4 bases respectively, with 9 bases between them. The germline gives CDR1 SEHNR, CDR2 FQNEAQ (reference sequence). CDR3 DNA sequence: TGTGCCAGCAGCTTAGCCGGGCCCACAGAGACCCAGTACTTC. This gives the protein CASSLAGPTETQYF.

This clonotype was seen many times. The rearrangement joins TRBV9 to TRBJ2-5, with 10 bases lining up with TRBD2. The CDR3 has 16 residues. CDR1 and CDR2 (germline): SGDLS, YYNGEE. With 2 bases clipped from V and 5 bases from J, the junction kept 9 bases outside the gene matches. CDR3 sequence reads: CASSVGAGGPGETQYF. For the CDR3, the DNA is TGTGCCAGCAGCGTCGGAGCGGGAGGGCCGGGGGAGACCCAGTACTTC.

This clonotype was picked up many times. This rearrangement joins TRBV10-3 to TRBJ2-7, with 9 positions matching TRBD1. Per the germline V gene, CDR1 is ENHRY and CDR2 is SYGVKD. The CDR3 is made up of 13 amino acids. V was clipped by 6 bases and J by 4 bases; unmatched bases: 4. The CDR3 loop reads CAISRDREYEQYF. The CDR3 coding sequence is TGTGCCATCAGCCGGGACAGGGAGTACGAGCAGTACTTC.

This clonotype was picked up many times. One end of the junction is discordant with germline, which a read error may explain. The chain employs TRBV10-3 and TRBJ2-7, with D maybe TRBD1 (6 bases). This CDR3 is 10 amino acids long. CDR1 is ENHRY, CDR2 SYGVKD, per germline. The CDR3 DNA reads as TGTGCCAGCAGTGAGGACAGTCCCTCCTTC. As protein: CASSEDSPSF.

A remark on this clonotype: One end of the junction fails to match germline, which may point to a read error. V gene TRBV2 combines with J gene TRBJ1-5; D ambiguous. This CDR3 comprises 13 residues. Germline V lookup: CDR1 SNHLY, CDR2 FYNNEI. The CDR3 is CANSFYGNQPQHF. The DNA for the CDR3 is TGTGCCAACAGTTTTTACGGAAATCAGCCCCAGCATTTT. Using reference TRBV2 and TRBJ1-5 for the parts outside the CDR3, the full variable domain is EPEVTQTPSHQVTQMGQEVILRCVPISNHLYFYWYRQILGQKVEFLVSFYNNEISEKSEIFDDQFSVERPDGSNFTLKIRSTKLEDSAMYFCANSFYGNQPQHFGDGTRLSIL.